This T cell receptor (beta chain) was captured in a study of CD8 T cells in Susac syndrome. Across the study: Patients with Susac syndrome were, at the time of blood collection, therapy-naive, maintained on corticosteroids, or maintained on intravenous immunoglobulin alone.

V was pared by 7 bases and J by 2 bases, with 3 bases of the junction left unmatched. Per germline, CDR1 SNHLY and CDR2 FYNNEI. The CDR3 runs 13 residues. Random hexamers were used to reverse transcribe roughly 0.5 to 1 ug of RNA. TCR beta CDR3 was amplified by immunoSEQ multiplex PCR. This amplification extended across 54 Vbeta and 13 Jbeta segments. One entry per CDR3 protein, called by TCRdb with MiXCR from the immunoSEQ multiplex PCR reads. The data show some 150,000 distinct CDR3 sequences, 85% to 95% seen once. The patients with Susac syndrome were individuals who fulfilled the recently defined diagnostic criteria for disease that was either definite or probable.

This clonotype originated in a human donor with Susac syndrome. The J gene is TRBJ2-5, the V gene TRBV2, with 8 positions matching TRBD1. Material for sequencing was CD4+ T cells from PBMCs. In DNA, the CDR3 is TGTGCCAGCATGAGGGACAGGCAAGAGACCCAGTACTTC. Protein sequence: CASMRDRQETQYF.